This is a list of T cell receptor beta chains from one sample in a study of post-analysis software for immune sequencing data. Using its own MiXCR run on the PCR reads, TCRdb lists one record per CDR3 protein. The sample lists hundreds of thousands of distinct CDR3 sequences, 59% occurring once. Sequenced: blood. The receptors were gathered from a girl aged 2 to 10 with multiple sclerosis. The CDR3 runs from the conserved cysteine through the conserved F or W. Each record gives: CDR3 protein, CDR3 DNA, V gene, D gene, J gene, clone size. A D gene is named only where the DNA matches it firmly. Some rows mark clone size as missing; the rest say once, few, many or name a class of expanded clone.

CATSAGLSDTQYF	TGTGCCACCAGTGCGGGTTTGTCAGATACGCAGTATTTT	TRBV24-1	-	TRBJ2-3	-
CSVAPPTDYGYTF	TGCAGCGTTGCTCCGCCAACGGATTATGGCTACACCTTC	TRBV29-1	-	TRBJ1-2	-
CASSLGMSGMLNTEAFF	TGTGCCAGCAGCTTGGGAATGTCGGGAATGTTGAATACTGAAGCTTTCTTT	TRBV5-6	-	TRBJ1-1	once
CASSYPANSPGTDTQYF	TGTGCCAGCAGCTACCCTGCTAATTCGCCCGGCACAGATACGCAGTATTTT	TRBV7-2	-	TRBJ2-3	-
CASLLSPELLRETQYF	TGTGCCAGCTTATTGAGTCCCGAGTTACTACGCGAGACCCAGTACTTC	TRBV12-3/TRBV12-4	-	TRBJ2-5	-
CASSLNSDSIGTQYF	TGTGCCAGCAGCCTAAACTCCGACAGCATCGGGACCCAGTACTTC	TRBV7-9	-	TRBJ2-5	-
CASSENQEAQYF	TGCGCCAGCAGCGAGAACCAAGAGGCCCAGTACTTC	TRBV5-1	-	TRBJ2-5	-
CAISDRTSGGPDTQYF	TGTGCCATCAGTGACCGGACTAGCGGGGGTCCAGATACGCAGTATTTT	TRBV10-3	TRBD2	TRBJ2-3	-
CASSGGTSTDTQYF	TGTGCCAGCAGCGGAGGGACTAGCACAGATACGCAGTATTTT	TRBV9	-	TRBJ2-3	few
CASSLGGTGEEFF	TGTGCCAGCAGTTTAGGTGGTACAGGCGAGGAGTTCTTC	TRBV12-3/TRBV12-4	-	TRBJ2-1	-
CASSSLNRQETQYF	TGTGCCAGCAGTTCCCTCAACCGCCAAGAGACCCAGTACTTC	TRBV12-3/TRBV12-4	-	TRBJ2-5	-
CATERANSNQPQHF	TGTGCCACCGAGAGGGCTAATAGCAATCAGCCCCAGCATTTT	TRBV15	-	TRBJ1-5	-
CSARDDGRSSYNEQFF	TGCAGTGCTAGAGATGACGGCAGGTCTTCCTACAATGAGCAGTTCTTC	TRBV20-1	-	TRBJ2-1	few
CASSTRGTSGSTDTQYF	TGTGCCAGCAGCACTCGCGGGACTAGCGGGAGCACAGATACGCAGTATTTT	TRBV7-2	TRBD2	TRBJ2-3	-
CSVEVGQDHNEQFF	TGCAGCGTTGAAGTTGGGCAGGACCACAATGAGCAGTTCTTC	TRBV29-1	-	TRBJ2-1	-
CASSHQAHFRVAKNIQYF	TGTGCCAGCAGCCATCAGGCCCACTTTAGGGTTGCCAAAAACATTCAGTACTTC	TRBV21-1	-	TRBJ2-4	-
CASRPSSGGRTEAFF	TGTGCCAGTAGACCCTCATCAGGGGGCAGGACTGAAGCTTTCTTT	TRBV19	TRBD1	TRBJ1-1	-
CASSLDQPYGYTF	TGTGCCAGCAGTTTAGACCAGCCCTATGGCTACACCTTC	TRBV12-3/TRBV12-4	-	TRBJ1-2	-
CASSRTGGIALHF	TGTGCCAGCAGCCGGACAGGGGGAATCGCCCTCCACTTT	TRBV6-5	TRBD1	TRBJ1-6	-
CASSTVGPHYEQYF	TGTGCCAGCAGTACCGTGGGTCCTCACTACGAGCAGTACTTC	TRBV28	-	TRBJ2-7	few
CASSDGRGQPYEQYF	TGCGCCAGCAGCGATGGTCGGGGCCAACCCTACGAGCAGTACTTC	TRBV5-1	-	TRBJ2-7	-
CSVGGNKVTQYF	TGCAGCGTTGGGGGAAACAAAGTGACCCAGTACTTC	TRBV29-1	-	TRBJ2-5	few
CASSPGTGHYGYTF	TGTGCCAGCAGCCCCGGGACAGGGCACTATGGCTACACCTTC	TRBV7-9	TRBD1	TRBJ1-2	few
CSASFEQYF	TGCAGTGCTTCCTTCGAGCAGTACTTC	TRBV20-1	-	TRBJ2-7	-
CASRMLAGALRGEQYF	TGTGCCAGCAGGATGTTAGCGGGAGCCCTTAGGGGCGAGCAGTACTTC	TRBV6-2/TRBV6-3	TRBD2	TRBJ2-7	-
CASSFPSTEAFF	TGTGCCAGCAGCTTCCCGAGCACTGAAGCTTTCTTT	TRBV11-2	-	TRBJ1-1	-
CASSLKVGSSAEAFF	TGTGCCAGCAGCTTAAAAGTCGGCAGTAGCGCTGAAGCTTTCTTT	TRBV7-9	-	TRBJ1-1	-
CASSLSRVAGANVLTF	TGTGCCAGCAGTTTATCGAGGGTAGCTGGGGCCAACGTCCTGACTTTC	TRBV27	-	TRBJ2-6	-
CSATFLAATSEQFF	TGCAGTGCTACCTTCCTAGCGGCCACAAGTGAGCAGTTCTTC	TRBV20-1	TRBD2	TRBJ2-1	once
CASRGTSGYNEQFF	TGTGCCAGCAGGGGGACTAGCGGTTACAATGAGCAGTTCTTC	TRBV12-3/TRBV12-4	TRBD2	TRBJ2-1	few
CAISGPGLRDYGYTF	TGTGCCATCAGTGGACCGGGCCTCAGGGACTATGGCTACACCTTC	TRBV10-3	-	TRBJ1-2	few